Below are 25 T cell receptor beta chains sequenced from a single sample in a study of CD8+CD57+ T cells in acquired aplastic anemia. Genomic DNA, serving as template, underwent TCR beta VDJ and CDR3 profiling. Via MiXCR, TCRdb re-called the reads, giving one row per CDR3 protein. The repertoire consists of about 180,000 distinct CDR3 sequences, with approximately 49% occurring once and the leading ten covering about 2.9%. Input material: sorted CD4+, CD8+, or CD8+CD57+ T cells (not recorded which) from PBMCs. These receptors were collected from a human donor in good health.

This clonotype was counted ten times or more. The V and J genes are TRBV7-3 and TRBJ2-1; 8 nucleotides match TRBD2. CDR1 is SGHTA and CDR2 is FQGTGA in the germline V gene. This CDR3 spans 15 amino acids. V shed 4 bases and J 3 bases; nucleotides not matched to a gene: 5. CDR3 coding DNA: TGTGCCAGCAGCTCTAGCGGGCAACTCTACAATGAGCAGTTCTTC. The encoded protein is CASSSSGQLYNEQFF.

This clonotype was counted at least ten times. The chain is built from TRBV7-9 and TRBJ2-6; TRBD1 matches 11 bases. The CDR3 totals 17 residues. In germline, CDR1 is SEHNR, CDR2 FQNEAQ (reference sequence). V lost 5 bases, J lost 0 bases, and 3 bases stayed unmatched. The CDR3 DNA follows: TGTGCCAGCAGCGCCGGGACAGGGGGCTCTGGGGCCAACGTCCTGACTTTC. This gives the protein CASSAGTGGSGANVLTF.

By share, this clonotype ranks as medium-sized. The V and J genes are TRBV19 and TRBJ2-7; D is unclear. V lost 1 base and J 2 bases, leaving 9 bases between the germline ends. This CDR3 spans 14 amino acids. Germline CDR1 LNHDA, CDR2 SQIVND (reference sequence). The CDR3 sequence is CASSIGRQAYEQYF. In nucleotides, the CDR3 is TGTGCCAGTAGTATAGGACGCCAGGCCTACGAGCAGTACTTC. Full variable domain (remainder filled in from reference TRBV19 and TRBJ2-7): DGGITQSPKYLFRKEGQNVTLSCEQNLNHDAMYWYRQDPGQGLRLIYYSQIVNDFQKGDIAEGYSVSREKKESFPLTVTSAQKNPTAFYLCASSIGRQAYEQYFGPGTRLTVT.

In this sample, this clonotype turned up many times. CDR3 region: CASSDDRGANEQYF. CDR3 in DNA: TGCGCCAGCAGTGACGACAGGGGAGCTAACGAGCAGTACTTC. The chain employs TRBV4-1 and TRBJ2-7, with 8 positions matching TRBD1. In germline, CDR1 is MGHRA, CDR2 YSYEKL. The V and J ends lost 6 bases and 5 bases, in that order; junction bases with no gene match: 9. The CDR3 totals 14 residues.

About this clonotype: This may be a read error, as it is one base from a much larger clone. The genes are TRBV12-3 or TRBV12-4 and TRBJ1-1; D is ambiguous. This CDR3 has 13 amino acids. V lost 3 bases to trimming and J lost 3 bases, with 8 bases between them. CDR3 region: CASSFRAHTEAFF. The CDR3 coding sequence is TGTGCCAGCAGTTTTCGAGCTCACACTGAAGCTTTCTTT.

Details on this clonotype: This is likely a read error, given that the CDR3 carries no conserved phenylalanine or tryptophan at its end. The chain combines TRBV11-3 with TRBJ2-2; 9 bases align to TRBD2. CDR3 length equals 15 residues. Trimming at V came to 1 base and at J to 5 bases, leaving 2 bases not matched to a gene. CDR1 SGHNT and CDR2 YENEEA come from the germline V gene. The CDR3 loop reads CASSLGLAGTGELFL. CDR3 sequence (DNA): TGTGCCAGCAGCTTAGGGCTAGCGGGAACCGGGGAGCTGTTTCTT.

This clonotype showed up many times. The chain couples TRBV6-1 to TRBJ2-1, with 7 bases aligning to TRBD1. There are 14 residues in the CDR3. V lost 8 bases to trimming and J lost 7 bases; unmatched junction nucleotides: 11. The germline gives CDR1 MNHNS, CDR2 SASEGT. In nucleotides, the CDR3 is TGTGCCAGCTCTTATCAACAGGGGCGGAATGAGCAGTTCTTC. Encoded protein: CASSYQQGRNEQFF.

This clonotype was picked up a small number of times. V is TRBV19 and J is TRBJ2-3; 7 bases align to TRBD2. Germline trimming cut 11 bases from V and 2 bases from J; bases unmatched to any gene: 7. This CDR3 region has 13 residues. Germline CDR1 reads LNHDA; CDR2 reads SQIVND (reference sequence). The CDR3 DNA follows: TGTGCCCTAGGAGGGACTAACACAGATACGCAGTATTTT. This codes for CALGGTNTDTQYF. Full variable domain (outside the CDR3, taken from reference TRBV19 and TRBJ2-3): DGGITQSPKYLFRKEGQNVTLSCEQNLNHDAMYWYRQDPGQGLRLIYYSQIVNDFQKGDIAEGYSVSREKKESFPLTVTSAQKNPTAFYLCALGGTNTDTQYFGPGTRLTVL.

This chain links TRBV6-5 with TRBJ1-1; TRBD1 matches 8 bases. Germline V gene lookup returns CDR1 MNHEY and CDR2 SVGAGI. The V gene end was trimmed by 4 bases and the J gene end by 6 bases; junction bases not matched to a gene: 4. The CDR3 covers 13 residues. The DNA for the CDR3 is TGTGCCAGCAGTTCCACAGGGGGGTCTGAAGCTTTCTTT. Amino acids: CASSSTGGSEAFF.

The V call is TRBV2, the J call TRBJ2-2; the match to TRBD2 covers 13 bases. The CDR3 has 14 amino acids. The germline V gene encodes CDR1 SNHLY and CDR2 FYNNEI. The junction had 3 bases not matched to a gene; V was cut back by 8 bases and J by 6 bases. CDR3 nucleotides: TGTGCCAGCCGGACTAGCGGGAGTCCCGGGGAGCTGTTTTTT. Translating it yields CASRTSGSPGELFF.

The J gene is TRBJ1-1, the V gene TRBV19; 7 positions match TRBD1. Germline lookup yields CDR1 LNHDA and CDR2 SQIVND (reference sequence). J gave up 10 bases and V 9 bases, and 20 bases lay outside the gene matches. There are 15 residues in the CDR3. The CDR3 sequence: CASERGSTGDESAFF. For the CDR3, the DNA is TGTGCCAGCGAAAGGGGATCAACAGGGGATGAATCAGCTTTCTTT.

At least ten counts were recorded for this clonotype. The chain uses TRBV20-1 and TRBJ2-3; tentatively, D is TRBD2 (6 bases). Trimming removed 3 bases from V and 1 base from J, with 11 bases in between. The CDR3 consists of 14 residues. Germline values: CDR1 DFQATT, CDR2 SNEGSKA (reference sequence). This chain's CDR3 is CSASRESGTDTQYF. In DNA, the CDR3 is TGCAGTGCTAGTCGGGAGTCTGGCACAGATACGCAGTATTTT.

The chain uses TRBV10-3 and TRBJ2-3; 7 nucleotides match TRBD2. V was clipped by 5 bases and J by 4 bases; unmatched bases: 6. The CDR3 consists of 14 residues. Germline values: CDR1 ENHRY, CDR2 SYGVKD. The CDR3 reads CAISRGDEADTQYF. The CDR3 bases are TGTGCCATCAGTCGGGGGGATGAGGCAGATACGCAGTATTTT.

This clonotype appeared many times. The V call is TRBV10-3, the J call TRBJ2-5; no clear D. V was shortened by 0 bases and J by 3 bases, with 5 bases between the two germline ends. CDR3 size: 13 residues. Germline V gene lookup returns CDR1 ENHRY and CDR2 SYGVKD. The CDR3 region is CAISESQKETQYF. Written as DNA, the CDR3 is TGTGCCATCAGTGAGTCGCAAAAAGAGACCCAGTACTTC.

The table lists this clonotype with many counts. This chain uses TRBV2 with TRBJ2-2; D may be TRBD1 or TRBD2 (6 bases each). CDR1 and CDR2 (germline): SNHLY, FYNNEI. The length of the CDR3 is 15 residues. The V end lost 4 bases, the J end lost 2 bases, and 11 bases lay between the germline ends. CDR3 sequence reads: CASSAQGLNTGELFF. The CDR3 nucleotides read TGTGCCAGCAGTGCACAGGGACTTAACACCGGGGAGCTGTTTTTT.

This clonotype has a count of ten or more. CDR3 in DNA: TGTGCCAGCAGTTTACTGGGGGACCAGCATTTT. Protein: CASSLLGDQHF. J is TRBJ1-5 and V is TRBV12-3 or TRBV12-4; D perhaps matches TRBD1 (5 bases). This CDR3 spans 11 amino acids. V was shortened by 2 bases and J by 12 bases, with 8 bases between the two germline ends.

Ten or more counts support this clonotype. The V and J genes are TRBV5-1 and TRBJ2-1; no clear D. CDR3 size: 16 residues. Trimming stripped 4 bases from V and 0 bases from J, with 14 bases between. Germline CDR1 reads SGHRS; CDR2 reads YFSETQ. The CDR3 region has the DNA TGCGCCAGCAGCCCCGTTCTCATACGCTCCTACAATGAGCAGTTCTTC. It yields the protein CASSPVLIRSYNEQFF.

V usage is TRBV29-1 and J usage is TRBJ2-1, with D possibly being TRBD1 or TRBD2 (6 bases each). CDR3 size: 10 residues. Germline CDR1 SQVTM, CDR2 ANQGSEA. The CDR3 bases are TGCAGGAGGGGGGACAATGAGCAGTTCTTC. Translated: CRRGDNEQFF.

This clonotype turned up a few times. V is TRBV19 and J is TRBJ2-1, with 13 bases identical to TRBD2. Germline CDR1 is LNHDA and CDR2 is SQIVND (reference sequence). The CDR3 covers 18 residues. Trimming removed 5 bases from V and 8 bases from J; junction bases left unmatched: 15. The CDR3 DNA follows: TGTGCCAGTAGTCCTCCAGGGGTTTTTACTAGCGGGAGGGATGAGCAGTTCTTC. Amino acids: CASSPPGVFTSGRDEQFF.

This clonotype was recorded a few times. CDR3 loop: CAWRLGGLAGQKDYEQYF. Here the CDR3 DNA reads TGTGCCTGGAGGTTAGGGGGCTTGGCGGGACAAAAAGACTACGAGCAGTACTTC. V is TRBV30 and J is TRBJ2-7, with D possibly matching TRBD1 (7 bases). Trimming took 3 bases from V and 3 from J, leaving 27 bases between them. The CDR3 sequence is 18 residues long. Germline lookup yields CDR1 GTSNPN and CDR2 SVGIG (reference sequence).

This clonotype was seen repeatedly, ten times or more. The rearrangement uses TRBV7-3 and TRBJ2-2; D gene uncertain. Trimming shortened V by 0 bases and J by 1 base, and 9 bases separated the two germline ends. The CDR3 is 16 residues long. The V gene's germline CDR1 is SGHTA and CDR2 FQGTGA. The CDR3 here is CASSLTTAGNTGELFF. CDR3 nucleotides: TGTGCCAGCAGCTTAACGACCGCCGGGAACACCGGGGAGCTGTTTTTT.

The sample holds a few counts of this clonotype. The chain links TRBV4-3 to TRBJ2-3; TRBD1 matches at 7 bases. Germline lookup yields CDR1 LGHNA and CDR2 YSLEER. Germline trimming cut 1 base from V and 5 bases from J; bases unmatched to any gene: 12. The CDR3 extends over 17 amino acids. The CDR3 coding sequence is TGCGCCAGCAGCCAAGTTTTCACAGGGGTGGTAGTAGATACGCAGTATTTT. It encodes CASSQVFTGVVVDTQYF.

This clonotype came up a few times. The chain joins TRBV15 to TRBJ1-6; no clear D gene. The CDR3 length is 13 residues. Germline CDR1 is LNHNV and CDR2 is YYDKDF (reference sequence). V lost 3 bases and J 7 bases, leaving 7 bases between the germline ends. The CDR3 is CATSSSANSPLHF. CDR3 coding DNA: TGTGCCACCAGCAGCTCGGCGAATTCACCCCTCCACTTT.

The chain recombines TRBV2 with TRBJ1-1; D not certain. CDR1 and CDR2 (germline): SNHLY, FYNNEI. The CDR3 is made up of 10 amino acids. Trimming shortened V by 10 bases and J by 4 bases, and 7 bases separated the two germline ends. The CDR3 is CANRGTEAFF. The CDR3 DNA follows: TGTGCCAACAGAGGCACTGAAGCTTTCTTT. Combining the CDR3 with reference TRBV2 and TRBJ1-1 gives the whole variable domain EPEVTQTPSHQVTQMGQEVILRCVPISNHLYFYWYRQILGQKVEFLVSFYNNEISEKSEIFDDQFSVERPDGSNFTLKIRSTKLEDSAMYFCANRGTEAFFGQGTRLTVV.

The gene calls are TRBV15 and TRBJ2-3, with 10 bases that match TRBD1. With V trimmed by 0 bases and J by 4 bases, 4 bases remained unmatched. The germline V gene encodes CDR1 LNHNV and CDR2 YYDKDF (reference sequence). The CDR3 spans 16 residues. In DNA, the CDR3 is TGTGCCACCAGCAGAGATCGCGGGACAGGGGCAGATACGCAGTATTTT. Protein: CATSRDRGTGADTQYF.